Below, 22 T cell receptor beta chains from the same sample are listed, as sequenced in a study of CD8 T cells in ankylosing spondylitis. Each CDR3 protein is one row after TCRdb ran MiXCR on the 5' RACE reads. The sample contains approximately 35,000 distinct CDR3 sequences, about 11% of which appear only once. The sequencing input was synovial fluid, either unsorted or a sorted T cell fraction (not recorded which). The receptors originated from a male donor with ankylosing spondylitis.

This chain uses TRBV6-4 with TRBJ2-2; D is unclear. V lost 9 bases, J lost 2 bases, and 10 bases lay in between. Germline lookup yields CDR1 MRHNA and CDR2 SNTAGT. This CDR3 region has 13 residues. CDR3 coding DNA: TGTGCCAGTTCGGGCGGCAACACCGGGGAGCTGTTTTTT. Amino acid sequence: CASSGGNTGELFF.

This clonotype was recorded many times. The V call is TRBV29-1, the J call TRBJ2-1; 11 bases are shared with TRBD2. Trimming at V came to 5 bases and at J to 7 bases, leaving 4 bases not matched to a gene. Germline V gene data show CDR1 as SQVTM and CDR2 as ANQGSEA. This CDR3 region has 13 residues. Here the CDR3 DNA reads TGCAGCGTTTGGACTAGCGGGCGGAATGAGCAGTTCTTC. Protein sequence: CSVWTSGRNEQFF.

This clonotype was counted many times. The chain couples TRBV20-1 to TRBJ1-3, with 10 bases fitting TRBD1. Germline CDR1 reads DFQATT; CDR2 reads SNEGSKA (reference sequence). The CDR3 spans 16 residues. The junction had 6 bases not matched to a gene; V was cut back by 2 bases and J by 2 bases. CDR3 nucleotide sequence: TGCAGTGCTAGAACCGGGACAGGGGAGGCTGGAAACACCATATATTTT. Protein: CSARTGTGEAGNTIYF.

In this sample, this clonotype turned up many times. The chain uses TRBV11-2 and TRBJ2-1; 14 positions match TRBD2. Trimming took 6 bases from V and 0 from J; bases not matched to a gene: 13. CDR1 and CDR2 (germline): SGHAT, FQNNGV. There are 20 residues in the CDR3. Here the CDR3 reads CASRSEIGTSGSPSYNEQFF. The CDR3 nucleotides are TGTGCCAGCAGAAGCGAGATAGGGACTAGCGGGAGTCCCTCCTACAATGAGCAGTTCTTC.

This clonotype was counted at least ten times. The rearrangement joins TRBV5-4 to TRBJ2-3, with D maybe TRBD1 (6 bases). Deletions cut 1 base from V and 7 bases from J, with 10 bases between. In germline, CDR1 is SGHNT, CDR2 YYREEE (reference sequence). The CDR3 totals 13 residues. The chain's CDR3 is CASSLSGGYTQYF. The CDR3 nucleotides are TGTGCCAGCAGCTTGAGTGGGGGCTATACGCAGTATTTT.

This clonotype was found a few times. The rearrangement joins TRBV7-8 to TRBJ1-6; weak D call: TRBD1 (6 bases). CDR3 length: 15 amino acids. Trimming cost V 2 bases and J 5 bases, with 10 bases left between them. Germline V lookup: CDR1 SGHVS, CDR2 FQNEAQ. CDR3 region: CASSLFSGDNSPLHF. The DNA for the CDR3 is TGTGCCAGCAGCTTATTTTCAGGGGATAATTCACCCCTCCACTTT.

For this clonotype: One end of the junction fails to match germline, which may point to a read error. The rearrangement joins TRBV18 to TRBJ1-4; 7 nucleotides align to TRBD1. The CDR3 runs to 15 residues. The germline CDR1 and CDR2 sequences are KGHSH and LQKENI. CDR3 region: CASSTPGQQFEELFF. DNA of the CDR3: TGTGCCAGCTCAACGCCGGGACAGCAATTTGAAGAACTGTTTTTT. Full variable domain (remainder filled in from reference TRBV18 and TRBJ1-4): NAGVMQNPRHLVRRRGQEARLRCSPMKGHSHVYWYRQLPEEGLKFMVYLQKENIIDESGMPKERFSAEFPKEGPSILRIQQVVRGDSAAYFCASSTPGQQFEELFFGSGTQLSVL.

This clonotype was counted many times. The rearrangement uses TRBV5-4 and TRBJ2-1, with unresolved D. CDR1 and CDR2 from the germline V gene are SGHNT and YYREEE (reference sequence). V lost 0 bases to trimming and J lost 0 bases, with 7 bases between them. There are 15 residues in the CDR3. CDR3 sequence reads: CASSLGISSYNEQFF. The CDR3 nucleotides are TGTGCCAGCAGCTTGGGGATTAGCTCCTACAATGAGCAGTTCTTC.

Judged by abundance, this clonotype is medium-sized. The chain uses TRBV28 and TRBJ2-4; the D gene is possibly TRBD2 (5 bases). Germline V lookup: CDR1 MDHEN, CDR2 SYDVKM. Trimming took off 8 bases at V and 7 bases at J, with 27 bases between the two ends. The CDR3 is 17 amino acids. CDR3: CASRALFGEPHGNIQYF. The CDR3 nucleotides read TGTGCCAGCCGAGCTCTATTCGGGGAACCCCACGGTAACATTCAGTACTTC. The full variable domain, its missing parts supplied by reference TRBV28 and TRBJ2-4, is DVKVTQSSRYLVKRTGEKVFLECVQDMDHENMFWYRQDPGLGLRLIYFSYDVKMKEKGDIPEGYSVSREKKERFSLILESASTNQTSMYLCASRALFGEPHGNIQYFGAGTRLSVL.

This clonotype appeared a few times. The J gene is TRBJ2-7, the V gene TRBV6-5; D assignment may be TRBD1 or TRBD2 (6 bases each). The V end lost 0 bases, the J end lost 3 bases, and 9 bases lay between the germline ends. Germline values: CDR1 MNHEY, CDR2 SVGAGI. This CDR3 has 14 residues. This chain's CDR3 is CASSYSGGGYEQYF. The CDR3 region has the DNA TGTGCCAGCAGTTACTCTGGAGGGGGCTACGAGCAGTACTTC.

The J gene is TRBJ1-3, the V gene TRBV7-2, with a weak D call TRBD1 (5 bases). The CDR3 covers 16 residues. Germline values: CDR1 SGHTA, CDR2 FQGNSA. The V gene lost 2 bases and the J gene lost 0 bases, with 11 bases spanning the gap. The CDR3 DNA is TGTGCCAGCAGCTTACAGACAGCCTTCTCTGGAAACACCATATATTTT. Translating it yields CASSLQTAFSGNTIYF.

The rearrangement links TRBV20-1 to TRBJ2-1, with TRBD1 matching over 9 bases. CDR3 size: 17 residues. Germline V gene data show CDR1 as DFQATT and CDR2 as SNEGSKA (reference sequence). V shed 1 base and J 2 bases; nucleotides not matched to a gene: 9. The CDR3 DNA follows: TGCAGTGCTAGAGTCCCGGGACAGGGTCTGGCCTACAATGAGCAGTTCTTC. This sequence encodes CSARVPGQGLAYNEQFF.

The rearrangement links TRBV5-1 to TRBJ2-1, with 14 bases lining up with TRBD2. This CDR3 region has 17 residues. After removal of 5 bases from V and 2 bases from J, the junction contained 6 bases not matched to a gene. CDR1 is SGHRS and CDR2 is YFSETQ in the germline V gene. As DNA, the CDR3 is TGCGCCAGCAGGGGGACTAGCGGGAGTCCTGCCTACAATGAGCAGTTCTTC. Amino acid sequence: CASRGTSGSPAYNEQFF.

The table lists this clonotype with a few counts. V and J are TRBV7-9 and TRBJ1-1; D is possibly TRBD1 (5 bases). The V end was cut by 6 bases, the J end by 0 bases, with 8 bases between. Germline CDR1 reads SEHNR; CDR2 reads FQNEAQ (reference sequence). This CDR3 is built from 13 residues. CDR3 region: CASRGGVNTEAFF. The CDR3 DNA reads as TGTGCCAGCAGGGGAGGGGTGAACACTGAAGCTTTCTTT.

This clonotype was picked up many times. V usage is TRBV6-5 and J usage is TRBJ2-3; 7 nucleotides line up with TRBD2. The CDR3 has 15 residues. The junction had 6 bases not matched to a gene; V was cut back by 2 bases and J by 4 bases. CDR1 and CDR2 (germline): MNHEY, SVGAGI. CDR3 protein: CASSYPSGGADTQYF. The CDR3 nucleotides are TGTGCCAGCAGTTACCCTAGTGGGGGGGCAGATACGCAGTATTTT.

A few counts support this clonotype. This sequence joins TRBV27 and TRBJ2-1; 7 bases align to TRBD2. Trimming took 5 bases from V and 4 from J; bases not matched to a gene: 11. CDR3 size: 16 residues. The V gene's germline CDR1 is MNHEY and CDR2 SMNVEV (reference sequence). The CDR3 sequence: CASSARGGRGYNEQFF. The CDR3 region has the DNA TGTGCCAGCAGTGCCCGGGGCGGGAGAGGGTACAATGAGCAGTTCTTC.

This clonotype was detected many times. The chain carries TRBV29-1 and TRBJ2-7; no definite D call. Germline V lookup: CDR1 SQVTM, CDR2 ANQGSEA. The CDR3 has 14 amino acids. The ends were cut back, 4 bases at V and 2 bases at J, with 15 bases in the middle. The CDR3 is CSVASDPNTYEQYF. The CDR3 coding sequence is TGCAGCGTTGCATCTGACCCAAACACCTACGAGCAGTACTTC.

In its sample, this clonotype was seen a few times. DNA of the CDR3: TGTGCCAGCAGTTTCTGGGTAGGGGACCAGCCCCAGCATTTT. This gives the protein CASSFWVGDQPQHF. This rearrangement joins TRBV28 to TRBJ1-5; TRBD1 is a possible D gene (5 bases). V lost 3 bases and J lost 7, with 13 bases in between. This CDR3 spans 14 amino acids. The germline V gene has CDR1 MDHEN and CDR2 SYDVKM.

This clonotype was seen only a few times. The chain uses TRBV5-6 and TRBJ1-6; 7 bases line up with TRBD1. This CDR3 spans 13 amino acids. Germline CDR1 and CDR2: SGHDT and YYEEEE. Trimming cost V 4 bases and J 12 bases; bases outside gene matches: 7. In DNA, the CDR3 is TGTGCCAGCAGCGCCACAGGGGACATACCCCTCCACTTT. It yields the protein CASSATGDIPLHF.

This clonotype was picked up a small number of times. The chain links TRBV20-1 to TRBJ2-5; no clear D. The CDR3 has 13 amino acids. CDR1 is DFQATT and CDR2 is SNEGSKA in the germline V gene (reference sequence). The V gene lost 5 bases and the J gene lost 4 bases, with 14 bases spanning the gap. As DNA, the CDR3 is TGCAGTGCTCGAAGAAGAGGTCCAGAGACCCAGTACTTC. It encodes CSARRRGPETQYF.

The chain recombines TRBV27 with TRBJ2-7, with D possibly TRBD2 on 6 matching bases. Trimming pared 3 bases from V and 1 base from J, leaving 13 bases between. This CDR3 is 15 amino acids long. Germline V gene sequence: CDR1 MNHEY, CDR2 SMNVEV (reference sequence). The CDR3 sequence: CASSFRAEGSYEQYF. The CDR3 nucleotides read TGTGCCAGCAGTTTTCGAGCGGAGGGGTCCTACGAGCAGTACTTC.

This clonotype has at least ten counts. The gene calls are TRBV5-6 and TRBJ2-5; D call uncertain. Looked up from germline, CDR1 is SGHDT and CDR2 is YYEEEE. The CDR3 runs 13 residues. The V gene lost 2 bases and the J gene lost 4 bases, with 9 bases spanning the gap. DNA for the CDR3: TGTGCCAGCAGCTTTCCAGTTGGAGAGACCCAGTACTTC. Encoded protein: CASSFPVGETQYF. The full variable domain, with the rest looked up from reference TRBV5-6 and TRBJ2-5, is DAGVTQSPTHLIKTRGQQVTLRCSPKSGHDTVSWYQQALGQGPQFIFQYYEEEERQRGNFPDRFSGHQFPNYSSELNVNALLLGDSALYLCASSFPVGETQYFGPGTRLLVL.